This TCR beta chain was captured by sequencing in a study of blood T cell repertoires in COVID-19. Using immunoSEQ multiplex PCR, the repertoire was profiled, and TCRdb retains in-frame clones only, with some absent. The profile shows 360,000 or so clones, almost 90% of them singletons. The sequencing sample was made of peripheral blood. The receptor was isolated from a man between 18 and 35 years old with active or convalescent COVID-19.

CDR3 protein: CSVQTSLNQPQHF. The CDR3, as DNA: TGCAGCGTCCAAACGAGCCTCAATCAGCCCCAGCATTTT. V and J are TRBV29-1 and TRBJ1-5; unclear D gene. Trimming stripped 6 bases from V and 3 bases from J, with 12 bases between. The CDR3 has 13 amino acids. In germline, CDR1 is SQVTM, CDR2 ANQGSEA.